Listed here are 8 T cell receptor beta chains from one sample, sequenced in a study of cytomegalovirus exposure and HLA in healthy donors. PCR used 60 Vbeta primers and 13 Jbeta primers. Here immunoSEQ multiplex PCR was the method, and the copy in TCRdb shows in-frame clones only, minus some. Of some 150,000 clones in the sample, 60% to 80% were seen once. The sequenced material came from PBMCs. The receptors shown here come from a female donor in good health and CMV-seronegative.

This clone was observed once. CDR3 sequence reads: CASTAAGGADSEPQHF. The CDR3 DNA sequence: TGTGCCAGCACGGCGGCAGGGGGCGCGGATTCTGAGCCCCAGCATTTT. This chain joins TRBV7-9 and TRBJ1-5; 8 nucleotides line up with TRBD1. The germline gives CDR1 SEHNR, CDR2 FQNEAQ (reference sequence). CDR3 length equals 16 residues. V lost 7 bases, J lost 8 bases, and 16 bases stayed unmatched. Combining the CDR3 with reference TRBV7-9 and TRBJ1-5 gives the whole variable domain DTGVSQNPRHKITKRGQNVTFRCDPISEHNRLYWYRQTLGQGPEFLTYFQNEAQLEKSRLLSDRFSAERPKGSFSTLEIQRTEQGDSAMYLCASTAAGGADSEPQHFGDGTRLSIL.

The rearrangement uses TRBV5-1 and TRBJ1-5; TRBD1 is a possible D gene (5 bases). Trimming cost V 0 bases and J 5 bases, with 12 bases left between them. The CDR3 totals 15 residues. From germline, CDR1 is SGHRS and CDR2 YFSETQ. DNA of the CDR3: TGCGCCAGCAGCTTGGAATCCGGGGGGGATCAGCCCCAGCATTTT. As protein: CASSLESGGDQPQHF.

The chain recombines TRBV18 with TRBJ1-3, with D perhaps TRBD1 (5 bases). Germline CDR1 KGHSH, CDR2 LQKENI. Trimming stripped 2 bases from V and 0 bases from J, with 11 bases between. The CDR3 covers 16 residues. CDR3 region: CASSPSQGSSGNTIYF. The DNA of the CDR3 is TGTGCCAGCTCACCAAGCCAGGGAAGCTCTGGAAACACCATATATTTT.

In its sample, this clone was seen a few times. The chain couples TRBV11-2 to TRBJ1-2; possible D gene TRBD1, 6 bases. The germline V and J ends were trimmed by 7 bases and 7 bases, with 22 bases remaining between them. Germline V gives CDR1 SGHAT, CDR2 FQNNGV. CDR3 length equals 15 residues. In DNA, the CDR3 is TGTGCCAGCACCTCCCAGGCAGGGGCAAAGGGTGGCTACACCTTC. Residues: CASTSQAGAKGGYTF. The full variable domain, with the rest looked up from reference TRBV11-2 and TRBJ1-2, is EAGVAQSPRYKIIEKRQSVAFWCNPISGHATLYWYQQILGQGPKLLIQFQNNGVVDDSQLPKDRFSAERLKGVDSTLKIQPAKLEDSAVYLCASTSQAGAKGGYTFGSGTRLTVV.

This clone has only one observation. The chain joins TRBV5-1 to TRBJ2-1; TRBD2 aligns across 7 bases. There are 16 residues in the CDR3. Germline V gene data show CDR1 as SGHRS and CDR2 as YFSETQ. Losses at the gene ends were 4 bases for V and 5 bases for J; bases not matched to a gene: 12. This chain's CDR3 is CASSGPGGAMNNEQFF. The CDR3 DNA reads TGCGCCAGCAGCGGACCGGGAGGAGCCATGAACAATGAGCAGTTCTTC.

The V and J genes are TRBV2 and TRBJ1-3; 7 nucleotides agree with TRBD1. The V and J ends lost 6 bases and 0 bases, in that order; junction bases with no gene match: 5. The CDR3 is made up of 15 amino acids. Germline V gives CDR1 SNHLY, CDR2 FYNNEI. CDR3 protein: CASSGQVPSGNTIYF. DNA for the CDR3: TGTGCCAGCAGCGGACAGGTCCCCTCTGGAAACACCATATATTTT.

V and J are TRBV5-1 and TRBJ2-7, with D possibly matching TRBD1 (7 bases). Trimming cost V 2 bases and J 1 base, with 13 bases left between them. Germline V gives CDR1 SGHRS, CDR2 YFSETQ. This CDR3 spans 15 amino acids. The chain's CDR3 is CASSLLRGDSYEQYF. The CDR3 DNA sequence: TGCGCCAGCAGCTTACTCAGGGGGGATTCCTACGAGCAGTACTTC.

The genes are TRBV5-1 and TRBJ2-3, with D unclear. V was trimmed by 0 bases and J by 6 bases, leaving 14 bases between them. Looked up from germline, CDR1 is SGHRS and CDR2 is YFSETQ. The CDR3 contains 15 residues. In DNA, the CDR3 is TGCGCCAGCAGCTTGGATTCATCCTCGGGTGATACGCAGTATTTT. Amino acid sequence: CASSLDSSSGDTQYF.